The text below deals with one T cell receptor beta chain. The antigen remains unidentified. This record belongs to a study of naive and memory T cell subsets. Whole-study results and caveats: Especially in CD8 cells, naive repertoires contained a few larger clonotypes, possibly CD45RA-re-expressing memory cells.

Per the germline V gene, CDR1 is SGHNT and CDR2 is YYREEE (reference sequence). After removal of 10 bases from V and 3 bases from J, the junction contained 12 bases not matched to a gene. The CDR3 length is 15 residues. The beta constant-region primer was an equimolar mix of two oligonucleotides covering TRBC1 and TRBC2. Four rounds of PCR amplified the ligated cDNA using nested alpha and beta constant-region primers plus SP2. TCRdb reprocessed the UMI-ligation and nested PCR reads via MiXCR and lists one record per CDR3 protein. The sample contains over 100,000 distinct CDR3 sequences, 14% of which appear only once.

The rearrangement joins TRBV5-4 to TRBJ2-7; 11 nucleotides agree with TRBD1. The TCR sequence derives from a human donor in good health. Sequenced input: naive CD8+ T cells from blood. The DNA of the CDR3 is TGTGCCTTCAGGACAGGGGGCTCGGCAAGCTACGAGCAGTACTTC. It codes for CAFRTGGSASYEQYF.